Below, 7 T cell receptor beta chains from the same sample are listed, as sequenced in a study of CD8 T cells in Susac syndrome. Roughly 0.5 to 1 ug RNA was reverse transcribed with random hexamers. Using its own MiXCR run on the immunoSEQ multiplex PCR reads, TCRdb lists one record per CDR3 protein. The sample holds 210,000 or so distinct CDR3 sequences, less than 95% seen once. Sequencing input: CD4+ T cells from PBMCs. These receptors all come from a human donor with Susac syndrome.

The chain links TRBV2 to TRBJ1-2; 7 positions agree with TRBD1. Trimming took 6 bases from V and 3 from J; bases not matched to a gene: 7. Germline V gene data show CDR1 as SNHLY and CDR2 as FYNNEI. The CDR3 is 14 amino acids. In DNA form, the CDR3 reads TGTGCCAGCAGACCGACAGGGTTGGACTATGGCTACACCTTC. This sequence encodes CASRPTGLDYGYTF.

The CDR3 DNA is TGTGCCAGCAGCTTGACAGGGGGCGACGAGCAGTACTTC. As protein: CASSLTGGDEQYF. The chain carries TRBV11-2 and TRBJ2-7; 10 positions match TRBD1. Germline loops: CDR1 SGHAT, CDR2 FQNNGV. The CDR3 totals 13 residues. J gave up 5 bases and V 3 bases, and 1 base lay outside the gene matches.

The chain recombines TRBV5-1 with TRBJ2-5; 9 bases are a match to TRBD1. V lost 1 base to trimming and J lost 5 bases; unmatched junction nucleotides: 6. Germline CDR1 and CDR2: SGHRS and YFSETQ. The CDR3 is 15 amino acids. CDR3: CASSLRGQGWETQYF. The CDR3 bases are TGCGCCAGCAGCTTGAGAGGACAGGGGTGGGAGACCCAGTACTTC.

The rearrangement joins TRBV27 to TRBJ2-7, with 8 nucleotides matching TRBD1. Germline loops: CDR1 MNHEY, CDR2 SMNVEV (reference sequence). CDR3 length: 15 amino acids. V lost 4 bases, J lost 5 bases, and 10 bases stayed unmatched. In nucleotides, the CDR3 is TGTGCCAGCAGTTCCGCTGCCGGACAGGGCCACGAGCAGTACTTC. Its protein is CASSSAAGQGHEQYF.

This clonotype is a singleton in its sample. The chain employs TRBV20-1 and TRBJ1-2, with 8 bases identical to TRBD1. Looked up from germline, CDR1 is DFQATT and CDR2 is SNEGSKA (reference sequence). The trim removed 5 bases at V and 1 base at J, leaving 9 bases unmatched. This CDR3 comprises 15 residues. The CDR3 DNA follows: TGCAGTGCTGGGTCAGGGGGCTCCATTAACTATGGCTACACCTTC. This encodes CSAGSGGSINYGYTF.

The J gene is TRBJ1-5, the V gene TRBV20-1; D is undetermined. V shed 5 bases and J shed 0 bases, with 8 bases lying between them. This CDR3 contains 13 residues. Germline V CDR1 and CDR2: DFQATT, SNEGSKA (reference sequence). This CDR3 is CSAGRSSNQPQHF. The CDR3 nucleotides are TGCAGTGCTGGACGGTCTAGCAATCAGCCCCAGCATTTT.

The chain links TRBV29-1 to TRBJ1-2; D unresolved. This CDR3 comprises 15 residues. V was clipped by 5 bases and J by 0 bases, with 16 bases between them. Germline V gene data show CDR1 as SQVTM and CDR2 as ANQGSEA. CDR3: CSVSPRLWTNYGYTF. CDR3 DNA sequence: TGCAGCGTTTCCCCCAGGCTCTGGACTAACTATGGCTACACCTTC. The entire variable domain, with the rest obtained from reference TRBV29-1 and TRBJ1-2, is as follows: SAVISQKPSRDICQRGTSLTIQCQVDSQVTMMFWYRQQPGQSLTLIATANQGSEATYESGFVIDKFPISRPNLTFSTLTVSNMSPEDSSIYLCSVSPRLWTNYGYTFGSGTRLTVV.